A single sample gave rise to the 19 T cell receptor beta chains below, sequenced in a study of T cell changes during pregnancy in multiple sclerosis. Sequencing was performed with immunoSEQ multiplex PCR; in TCRdb, only in-frame clones are kept and a portion is missing. The top ten hold roughly 0.88% of the sample, which has more than 100,000 clones, about 90% seen once. The sample in question was peripheral blood, obtained after pregnancy. These TCRs come from a female donor with multiple sclerosis, enrolled in a pregnancy study.

The gene calls are TRBV11-2 and TRBJ1-6, with 7 bases matching TRBD1. The V segment lost 11 bases and the J segment 5 bases; nucleotides outside the gene matches: 12. The germline V gene has CDR1 SGHAT and CDR2 FQNNGV. The CDR3 extends over 15 amino acids. The CDR3 loop reads CASGAGGINNSPLHF. In DNA, the CDR3 is TGTGCCTCGGGCGCAGGGGGAATAAATAATTCACCCCTCCACTTT. The full variable domain, its missing parts supplied by reference TRBV11-2 and TRBJ1-6, is EAGVAQSPRYKIIEKRQSVAFWCNPISGHATLYWYQQILGQGPKLLIQFQNNGVVDDSQLPKDRFSAERLKGVDSTLKIQPAKLEDSAVYLCASGAGGINNSPLHFGNGTRLTVT.

The chain combines TRBV4-1 with TRBJ2-1; 8 nucleotides align to TRBD1. The V segment lost 0 bases and the J segment 6 bases; nucleotides outside the gene matches: 4. The CDR3 extends over 15 amino acids. Germline assignment: CDR1 MGHRA and CDR2 YSYEKL. CDR3 protein: CASSQDRGLVNEQFF. The DNA for the CDR3 is TGCGCCAGCAGCCAAGACAGGGGGCTAGTCAATGAGCAGTTCTTC.

The chain recombines TRBV5-4 with TRBJ2-7; D gene uncertain. The V end lost 5 bases, the J end lost 6 bases, and 15 bases lay between the germline ends. This CDR3 contains 13 residues. From germline, CDR1 is SGHNT and CDR2 YYREEE (reference sequence). The CDR3 DNA reads TGTGCCAGCAGTTCCCCCTTCCCCCCCGAGCAGTACTTC. The encoded protein is CASSSPFPPEQYF.

Comment on this clone: An end of the junction does not agree with germline; a read error may underlie this. The V call is TRBV6-6, the J call TRBJ2-1; TRBD1 matches 10 bases. The germline V gene encodes CDR1 MNHNY and CDR2 SVGAGI (reference sequence). The CDR3 spans 15 residues. The CDR3 DNA follows: TGTGCCAGCAGCCTCGGGACAGGGGTTTACAGTGAGCAGTTCTTC. It specifies CASSLGTGVYSEQFF.

This rearrangement joins TRBV27 to TRBJ1-1; 9 bases are a match to TRBD1. The CDR3 consists of 16 residues. V dropped 5 bases and J dropped 5; count of bases not matched to a gene: 12. Germline V gives CDR1 MNHEY, CDR2 SMNVEV (reference sequence). DNA of the CDR3: TGTGCCAGCAGTGCAGGGAGGGGACAGGGCGGGACTGAAGCTTTCTTT. Encoded protein: CASSAGRGQGGTEAFF.

The gene calls are TRBV9 and TRBJ2-1; 10 bases fit TRBD2. With V trimmed by 0 bases and J by 0 bases, 9 bases remained unmatched. Germline CDR1 is SGDLS and CDR2 is YYNGEE. This CDR3 has 19 residues. The CDR3 is CASSVVASGGPISYNEQFF. CDR3 DNA: TGTGCCAGCAGCGTAGTTGCTAGCGGGGGACCAATCTCCTACAATGAGCAGTTCTTC.

The CDR3 loop reads CASSLNPAGNYGYTF. DNA for the CDR3: TGTGCCAGCAGCTTAAATCCTGCAGGGAACTATGGCTACACCTTC. The chain carries TRBV7-2 and TRBJ1-2, with D possibly matching TRBD1 (5 bases). The germline V gene encodes CDR1 SGHTA and CDR2 FQGNSA. With 2 bases removed from V and 2 bases from J, the gap between germline ends came to 12 bases. The CDR3 loop spans 15 amino acids.

This clone was seen once. V is TRBV7-7 and J is TRBJ2-1; maybe TRBD1 (5 bases). The V and J ends lost 2 bases and 9 bases respectively, with 11 bases between them. CDR3 length: 13 residues. CDR1 SSHAT and CDR2 FNYEAQ come from the germline V gene (reference sequence). CDR3 in DNA: TGTGCCAGCAGCTTAAGCAGGGATAGTGAGCAGTTCTTC. As protein: CASSLSRDSEQFF.

The chain employs TRBV13 and TRBJ2-1; TRBD1 aligns across 8 bases. Germline-derived CDR1 and CDR2 are PRHDT and FYEKMQ (reference sequence). Trimming cost V 10 bases and J 4 bases; bases outside gene matches: 12. The CDR3 has 15 amino acids. CDR3 protein: CATKIRQGIYNEQFF. CDR3 bases: TGTGCCACCAAGATCAGACAGGGGATTTACAATGAGCAGTTCTTC.

This clone has just one count. This chain connects TRBV7-7 to TRBJ2-5; 7 positions match TRBD1. There are 13 residues in the CDR3. V was clipped by 4 bases and J by 3 bases; unmatched bases: 2. The germline CDR1 and CDR2 sequences are SSHAT and FNYEAQ (reference sequence). This CDR3 is CASSYGTEETQYF. The CDR3 DNA is TGTGCCAGCAGCTATGGGACAGAAGAGACCCAGTACTTC.

The J gene is TRBJ2-1, the V gene TRBV6-1, with unresolved D. This CDR3 is 13 amino acids long. Trimming pared 1 base from V and 8 bases from J, leaving 9 bases between. Germline V lookup: CDR1 MNHNS, CDR2 SASEGT. DNA for the CDR3: TGTGCCAGCAGTGAAGGGAGAAGGTATGAGCAGTTCTTC. Its protein is CASSEGRRYEQFF.

The V gene is TRBV6-5, the J gene TRBJ1-2, with TRBD1 matching 9 bases. J was trimmed by 8 bases and V by 2 bases; bases with no gene match: 6. Germline CDR1 and CDR2: MNHEY and SVGAGI. This CDR3 is built from 14 residues. The CDR3 sequence: CASSYRDRVSGYTF. CDR3 DNA: TGTGCCAGCAGTTACAGGGACAGGGTCAGCGGCTACACCTTC.

This chain links TRBV27 with TRBJ2-2; 14 bases are shared with TRBD2. There are 13 residues in the CDR3. CDR1 is MNHEY, CDR2 SMNVEV, per germline (reference sequence). Trimming cost V 8 bases and J 9 bases; bases outside gene matches: 2. CDR3 nucleotides: TGTGCCAGCGGGACTAGCGGGAGCAGGGAGCTGTTTTTT. Encoded protein: CASGTSGSRELFF.

V gene TRBV10-3 combines with J gene TRBJ2-2; 8 bases are shared with TRBD2. This CDR3 region has 17 residues. V was pared by 6 bases and J by 1 base, with 10 bases of the junction left unmatched. CDR1 ENHRY and CDR2 SYGVKD come from the germline V gene. CDR3 residues: CAIRGTSGDLNTGELFF. CDR3 nucleotide sequence: TGTGCCATCAGGGGTACTAGCGGCGATCTGAACACCGGGGAGCTGTTTTTT.

CDR3 nucleotides: TGTGCCAGCGGCGGGACAGGGGCGGAGACCCAGTACTTC. This gives the protein CASGGTGAETQYF. The rearrangement links TRBV25-1 to TRBJ2-5; 10 bases agree with TRBD1. The ends lost 8 bases at V and 5 bases at J; junction bases unmatched: 5. The germline V gene has CDR1 MGHDK and CDR2 SYGVNS. This CDR3 contains 13 residues.

Written as DNA, the CDR3 is TGTGCCAGCACCTTAGGAAGGAGTAGGAGCACTGAAGCTTTCTTT. It specifies CASTLGRSRSTEAFF. This chain connects TRBV6-6 to TRBJ1-1, with D unresolved. V lost 7 bases to trimming and J lost 4 bases, with 19 bases between them. The CDR3 is 15 amino acids. From germline, CDR1 is MNHNY and CDR2 SVGAGI (reference sequence).

The V gene is TRBV28, the J gene TRBJ1-3; the D gene is possibly TRBD1 (5 bases). V shed 5 bases and J shed 3 bases, with 14 bases lying between them. The germline V gene has CDR1 MDHEN and CDR2 SYDVKM. The CDR3 runs to 15 residues. CDR3 region: CASSPFGGFGNTIYF. Written as DNA, the CDR3 is TGTGCCAGCAGTCCTTTCGGGGGATTTGGAAACACCATATATTTT. Full variable domain (rest looked up from reference TRBV28 and TRBJ1-3): DVKVTQSSRYLVKRTGEKVFLECVQDMDHENMFWYRQDPGLGLRLIYFSYDVKMKEKGDIPEGYSVSREKKERFSLILESASTNQTSMYLCASSPFGGFGNTIYFGEGSWLTVV.

The CDR3 DNA reads as TGTGCCAGCAGCTTAGAAGGGACAGGGCTTAGTACCGGGGAGCTGTTTTTT. It codes for CASSLEGTGLSTGELFF. This chain connects TRBV7-2 to TRBJ2-2; TRBD1 matches 9 bases. This CDR3 spans 17 amino acids. V shed 1 base and J 5 bases; nucleotides not matched to a gene: 8. CDR1 SGHTA and CDR2 FQGNSA come from the germline V gene. Full variable domain (missing parts from reference TRBV7-2 and TRBJ2-2): GAGVSQSPSNKVTEKGKDVELRCDPISGHTALYWYRQSLGQGLEFLIYFQGNSAPDKSGLPSDRFSAERTGGSVSTLTIQRTQQEDSAVYLCASSLEGTGLSTGELFFGEGSRLTVL.

This rearrangement joins TRBV2 to TRBJ1-1; 8 bases match TRBD1. This CDR3 has 15 residues. CDR1 is SNHLY, CDR2 FYNNEI, per germline. The trim removed 4 bases at V and 0 bases at J, leaving 4 bases unmatched. CDR3 nucleotide sequence: TGTGCCAGCAGTGGGGCGGGACAGGTGAACACTGAAGCTTTCTTT. Translation gives CASSGAGQVNTEAFF.